The clone carrying this T cell receptor beta chain was recorded many times. Its antigen is undetermined. The sample comes from a study of early T cells in non-severe SARS-CoV-2 infection. Study background: The chains were unpaired, and the sequenced material was bulk RNA from unsorted whole blood.

Researchers attached unique molecular identifiers to individual cDNA molecules. TCRdb reanalysed the 5' RACE reads using MiXCR and keeps one entry per CDR3 protein. The sample lists 20,000 to 30,000 distinct CDR3 sequences; approximately 4.5% were seen once. Overall study results and limits: VDJdb matching skewed toward anti-spike CD8 responses, missing private and CD4 specificities.

Germline lookup yields CDR1 LGHDT and CDR2 YNNKEL (reference sequence). V trimming: 6 bases; J trimming: 7 bases; junction bases outside the gene matches: 9. This CDR3 is 15 amino acids long. Specimen: whole blood. The chain combines TRBV3-1 with TRBJ2-1, with TRBD2 matching over 10 bases. The receptor's source is an adult who was a healthcare worker with PCR-confirmed SARS-CoV-2 infection or an uninfected control (not recorded which). The CDR3: CASRASSGSGNEQFF. The DNA for the CDR3 is TGTGCCAGCAGAGCGTCTAGCGGGAGTGGAAATGAGCAGTTCTTC.